This T cell receptor (beta chain) came from a study of OX40 agonist ivuxolimab in advanced cancers. As for the study in general: The study gave patients intravenous ivuxolimab at 0.01 to 10 mg/kg every 2 weeks. Aged roughly 23 to 80 with a mean of approximately 60 years, they were approximately 79% male.

Study findings and constraints: In the 0.1 to 3.0 mg/kg range, CD4+ and CD8+ blood T cells had expanded clonally by week 6.

Repertoires were generated with immunoSEQ multiplex PCR, while TCRdb's copy carries only in-frame clones and drops some. The data contain about 60,000 clones, roughly 86% of them seen just once; the ten biggest clones take up under 4.5%. The CDR3 consists of 15 residues. The V gene's germline CDR1 is SGHRS and CDR2 YFSETQ. V lost 4 bases and J 0 bases, leaving 10 bases between the germline ends. This clone was seen once. Its antigen is undetermined. This TCR came from an adult with an advanced solid tumor such as melanoma, head and neck, liver or kidney cancer. The sequenced sample was CD4+ or CD8+ T cells sorted from blood, obtained in a trial of the OX40 agonist ivuxolimab. The chain joins TRBV5-1 to TRBJ1-4; D unresolved. The CDR3 region is CASSPAPATNEKLFF. The CDR3 DNA reads TGCGCCAGCAGCCCGGCCCCTGCAACTAATGAAAAACTGTTTTTT.